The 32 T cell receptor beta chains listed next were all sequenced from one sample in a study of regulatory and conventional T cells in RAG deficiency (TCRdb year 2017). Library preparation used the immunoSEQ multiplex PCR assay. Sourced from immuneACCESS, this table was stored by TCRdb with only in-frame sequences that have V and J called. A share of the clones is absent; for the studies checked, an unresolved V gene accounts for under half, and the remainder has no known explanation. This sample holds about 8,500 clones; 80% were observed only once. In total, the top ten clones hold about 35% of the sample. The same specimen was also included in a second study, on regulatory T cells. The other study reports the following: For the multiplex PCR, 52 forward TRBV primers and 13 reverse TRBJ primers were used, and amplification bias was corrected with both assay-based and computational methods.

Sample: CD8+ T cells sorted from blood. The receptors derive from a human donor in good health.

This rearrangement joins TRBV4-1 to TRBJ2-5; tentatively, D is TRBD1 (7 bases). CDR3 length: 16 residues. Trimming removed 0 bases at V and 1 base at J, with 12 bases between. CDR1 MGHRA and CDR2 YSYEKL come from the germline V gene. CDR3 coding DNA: TGCGCCAGCAGCCAAGAATGGCAGGGGGGCCAAGAGACCCAGTACTTC. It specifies CASSQEWQGGQETQYF.

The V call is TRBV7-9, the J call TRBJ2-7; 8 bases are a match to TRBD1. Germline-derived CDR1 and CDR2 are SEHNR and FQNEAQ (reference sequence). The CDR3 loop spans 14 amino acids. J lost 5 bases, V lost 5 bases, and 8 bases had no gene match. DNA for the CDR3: TGTGCCAGCAGCCTTGGACAGGGAAGGGACGAGCAGTACTTC. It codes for CASSLGQGRDEQYF.

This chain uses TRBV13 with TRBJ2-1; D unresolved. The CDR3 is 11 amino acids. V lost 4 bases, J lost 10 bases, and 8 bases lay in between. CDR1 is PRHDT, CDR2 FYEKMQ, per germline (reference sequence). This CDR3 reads CASSSRSEQFF. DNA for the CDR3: TGTGCCAGCAGCTCCCGCTCGGAGCAGTTCTTC. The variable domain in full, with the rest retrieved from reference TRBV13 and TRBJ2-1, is AAGVIQSPRHLIKEKRETATLKCYPIPRHDTVYWYQQGPGQDPQFLISFYEKMQSDKGSIPDRFSAQQFSDYHSELNMSSLELGDSALYFCASSSRSEQFFGPGTRLTVL.

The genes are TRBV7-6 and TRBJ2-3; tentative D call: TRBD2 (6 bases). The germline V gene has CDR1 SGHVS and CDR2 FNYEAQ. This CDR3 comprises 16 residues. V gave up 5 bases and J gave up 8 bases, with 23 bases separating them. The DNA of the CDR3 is TGTGCCAGCAGCGCGGAACGACTAGGCGCGTTAGGTACGCAGTATTTT. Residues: CASSAERLGALGTQYF.

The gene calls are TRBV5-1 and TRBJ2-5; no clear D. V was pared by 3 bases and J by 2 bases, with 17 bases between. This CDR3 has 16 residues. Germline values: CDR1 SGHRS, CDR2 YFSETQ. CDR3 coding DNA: TGCGCCAGCAGCTCCTCCAGTCAGGAAAGTCAAGAGACCCAGTACTTC. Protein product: CASSSSSQESQETQYF.

For the CDR3, the DNA is TGTGCCAGCAGCTTGGAGGGGACAGTCCGCTATGGCTACACCTTC. As protein: CASSLEGTVRYGYTF. This rearrangement joins TRBV5-6 to TRBJ1-2, with 7 bases aligning to TRBD1. CDR1 SGHDT and CDR2 YYEEEE come from the germline V gene. This CDR3 spans 15 amino acids. The trim removed 0 bases at V and 4 bases at J, leaving 6 bases unmatched.

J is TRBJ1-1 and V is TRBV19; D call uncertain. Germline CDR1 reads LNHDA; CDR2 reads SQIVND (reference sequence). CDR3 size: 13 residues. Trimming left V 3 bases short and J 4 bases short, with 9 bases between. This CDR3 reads CASSMGGVTEAFF. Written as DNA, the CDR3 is TGTGCCAGTAGTATGGGCGGGGTCACTGAAGCTTTCTTT.

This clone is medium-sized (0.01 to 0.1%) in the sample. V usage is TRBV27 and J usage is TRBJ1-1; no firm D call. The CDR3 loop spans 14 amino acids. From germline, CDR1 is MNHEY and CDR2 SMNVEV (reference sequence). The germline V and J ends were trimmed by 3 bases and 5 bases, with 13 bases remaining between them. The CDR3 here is CASSFPGRRTEAFF. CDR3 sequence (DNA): TGTGCCAGCAGTTTTCCTGGGAGGAGGACTGAAGCTTTCTTT.

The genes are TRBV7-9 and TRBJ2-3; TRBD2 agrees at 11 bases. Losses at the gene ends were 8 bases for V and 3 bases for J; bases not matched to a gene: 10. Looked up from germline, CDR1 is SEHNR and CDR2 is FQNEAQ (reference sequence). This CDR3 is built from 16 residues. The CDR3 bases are TGTGCCAGCCGCCTTCTAGCGGGAGGAGCGACAGATACGCAGTATTTT. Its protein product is CASRLLAGGATDTQYF.

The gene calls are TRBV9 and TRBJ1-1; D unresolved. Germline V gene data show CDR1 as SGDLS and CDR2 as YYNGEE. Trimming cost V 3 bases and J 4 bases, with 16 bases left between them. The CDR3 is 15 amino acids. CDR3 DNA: TGTGCCAGCAGCGCGAGCGGAGTTGCGACCACTGAAGCTTTCTTT. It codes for CASSASGVATTEAFF. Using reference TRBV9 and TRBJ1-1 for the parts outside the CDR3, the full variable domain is DSGVTQTPKHLITATGQRVTLRCSPRSGDLSVYWYQQSLDQGLQFLIQYYNGEERAKGNILERFSAQQFPDLHSELNLSSLELGDSALYFCASSASGVATTEAFFGQGTRLTVV.

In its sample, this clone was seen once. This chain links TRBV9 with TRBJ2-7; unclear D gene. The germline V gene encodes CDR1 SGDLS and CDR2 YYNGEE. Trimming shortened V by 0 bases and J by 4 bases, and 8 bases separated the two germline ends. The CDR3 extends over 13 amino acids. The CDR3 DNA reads TGTGCCAGCAGCGTAGCTCCAGGATACGAGCAGTACTTC. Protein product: CASSVAPGYEQYF.

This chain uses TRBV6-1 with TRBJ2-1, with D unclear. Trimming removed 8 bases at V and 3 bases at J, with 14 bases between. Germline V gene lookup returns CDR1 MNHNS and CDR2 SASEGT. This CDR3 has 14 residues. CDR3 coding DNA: TGTGCCAGCTTCAATGACCAGGACTACAATGAGCAGTTCTTC. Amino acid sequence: CASFNDQDYNEQFF.

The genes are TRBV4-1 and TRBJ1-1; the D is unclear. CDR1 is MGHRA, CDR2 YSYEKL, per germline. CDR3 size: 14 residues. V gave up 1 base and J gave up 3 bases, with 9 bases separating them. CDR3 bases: TGCGCCAGCAGCCAAGTCTCACACTACACTGAAGCTTTCTTT. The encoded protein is CASSQVSHYTEAFF.

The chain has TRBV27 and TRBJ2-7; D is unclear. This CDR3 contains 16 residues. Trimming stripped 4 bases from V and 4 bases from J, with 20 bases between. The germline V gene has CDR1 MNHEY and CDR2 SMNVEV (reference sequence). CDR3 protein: CASSSAPPWKWYEQYF. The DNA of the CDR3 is TGTGCCAGCAGTTCAGCTCCCCCGTGGAAGTGGTACGAGCAGTACTTC.

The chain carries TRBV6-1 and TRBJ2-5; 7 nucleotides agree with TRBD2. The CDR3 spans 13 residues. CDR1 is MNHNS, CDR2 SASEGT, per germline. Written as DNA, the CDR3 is TGTGGGAGCGGGACGGCCCCAAGAGAGACCCAGTACTTC. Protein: CGSGTAPRETQYF.

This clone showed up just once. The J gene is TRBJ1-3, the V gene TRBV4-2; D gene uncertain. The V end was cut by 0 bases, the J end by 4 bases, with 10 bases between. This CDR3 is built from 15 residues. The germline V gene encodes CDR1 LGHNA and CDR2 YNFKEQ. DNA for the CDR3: TGTGCCAGCAGCCAAGAAGCGGGAGCCGGAAACACCATATATTTT. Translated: CASSQEAGAGNTIYF.

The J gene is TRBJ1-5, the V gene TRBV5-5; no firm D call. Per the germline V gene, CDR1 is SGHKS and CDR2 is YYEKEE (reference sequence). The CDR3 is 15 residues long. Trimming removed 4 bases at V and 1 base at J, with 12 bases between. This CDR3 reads CASSLRTPSNQPQHF. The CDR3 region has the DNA TGTGCCAGCAGCCTTCGGACTCCAAGCAATCAGCCCCAGCATTTT.

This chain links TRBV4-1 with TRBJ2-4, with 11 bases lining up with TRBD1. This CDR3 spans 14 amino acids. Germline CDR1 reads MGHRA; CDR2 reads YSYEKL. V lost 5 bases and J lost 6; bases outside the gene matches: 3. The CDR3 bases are TGCGCCAGCAGCAGCGGGACAGGGGGAAACATTCAGTACTTC. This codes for CASSSGTGGNIQYF.

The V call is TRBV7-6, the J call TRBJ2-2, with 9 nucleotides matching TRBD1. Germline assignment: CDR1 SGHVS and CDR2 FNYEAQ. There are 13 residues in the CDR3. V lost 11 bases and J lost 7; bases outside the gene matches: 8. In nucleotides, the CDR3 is TGTGCCGGAGAGACAGGGGGGAACGGGGAGCTGTTTTTT. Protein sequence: CAGETGGNGELFF. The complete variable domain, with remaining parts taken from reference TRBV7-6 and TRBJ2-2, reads GAGVSQSPRYKVTKRGQDVALRCDPISGHVSLYWYRQALGQGPEFLTYFNYEAQQDKSGLPNDRFSAERPEGSISTLTIQRTEQRDSAMYRCAGETGGNGELFFGEGSRLTVL.

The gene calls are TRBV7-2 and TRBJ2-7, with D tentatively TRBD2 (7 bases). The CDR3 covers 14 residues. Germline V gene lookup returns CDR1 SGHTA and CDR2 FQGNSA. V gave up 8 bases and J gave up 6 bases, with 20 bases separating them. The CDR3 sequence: CASSSTRGGVEQYF. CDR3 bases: TGTGCCAGCTCCTCCACGAGGGGGGGAGTCGAGCAGTACTTC.

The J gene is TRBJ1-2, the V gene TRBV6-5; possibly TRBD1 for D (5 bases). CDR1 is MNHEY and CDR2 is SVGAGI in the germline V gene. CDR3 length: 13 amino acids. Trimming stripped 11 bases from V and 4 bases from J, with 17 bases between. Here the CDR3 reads CASSEGLIYGYTF. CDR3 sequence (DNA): TGTGCCTCTTCCGAGGGGCTTATCTATGGCTACACCTTC.

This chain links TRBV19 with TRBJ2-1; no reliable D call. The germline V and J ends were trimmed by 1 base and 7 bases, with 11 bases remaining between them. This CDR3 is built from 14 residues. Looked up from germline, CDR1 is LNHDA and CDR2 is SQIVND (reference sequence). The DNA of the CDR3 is TGTGCCAGTAGTATAGCTGCTTACCCGAATGAGCAGTTCTTC. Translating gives CASSIAAYPNEQFF.

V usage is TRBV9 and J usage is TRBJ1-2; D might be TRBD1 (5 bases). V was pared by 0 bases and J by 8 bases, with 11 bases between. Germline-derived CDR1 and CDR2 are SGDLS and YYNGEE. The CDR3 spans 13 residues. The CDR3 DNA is TGTGCCAGCAGCGTAGGCGGGGCCGGAGGCTACACCTTC. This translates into CASSVGGAGGYTF. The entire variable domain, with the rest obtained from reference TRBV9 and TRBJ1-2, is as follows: DSGVTQTPKHLITATGQRVTLRCSPRSGDLSVYWYQQSLDQGLQFLIQYYNGEERAKGNILERFSAQQFPDLHSELNLSSLELGDSALYFCASSVGGAGGYTFGSGTRLTVV.

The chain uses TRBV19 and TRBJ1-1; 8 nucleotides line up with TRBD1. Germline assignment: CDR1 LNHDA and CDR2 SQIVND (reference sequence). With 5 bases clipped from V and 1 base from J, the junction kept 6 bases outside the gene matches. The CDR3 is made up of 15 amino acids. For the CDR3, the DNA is TGTGCCAGTAGTCTAAGACAGGGGCCGAACACTGAAGCTTTCTTT. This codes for CASSLRQGPNTEAFF.

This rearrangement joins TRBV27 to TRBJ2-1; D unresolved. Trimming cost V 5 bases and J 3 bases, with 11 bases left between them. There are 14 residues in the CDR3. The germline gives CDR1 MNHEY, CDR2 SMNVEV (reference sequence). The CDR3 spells CASSTPDRYNEQFF. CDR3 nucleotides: TGTGCCAGCAGTACCCCGGACCGCTACAATGAGCAGTTCTTC.

The DNA of the CDR3 is TGTGCCAGTAGGACAGTGCGAACCTACGAGCAGTACTTC. Translation gives CASRTVRTYEQYF. The rearrangement links TRBV2 to TRBJ2-7; D is perhaps TRBD1 (6 bases). This CDR3 region has 13 residues. Germline CDR1 SNHLY, CDR2 FYNNEI. Between the trimmed V and J ends, which lost 9 bases and 2 bases, there was a span of 14 bases.

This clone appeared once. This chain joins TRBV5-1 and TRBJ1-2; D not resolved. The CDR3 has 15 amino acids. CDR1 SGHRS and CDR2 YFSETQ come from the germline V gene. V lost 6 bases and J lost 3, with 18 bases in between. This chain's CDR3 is CASTAGVSADYGYTF. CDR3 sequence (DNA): TGCGCCAGCACGGCGGGCGTTTCAGCCGACTATGGCTACACCTTC.

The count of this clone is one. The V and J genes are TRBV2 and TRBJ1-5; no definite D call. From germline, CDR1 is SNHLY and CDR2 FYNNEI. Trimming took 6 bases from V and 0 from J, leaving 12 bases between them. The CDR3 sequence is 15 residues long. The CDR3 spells CASSAGPLSNQPQHF. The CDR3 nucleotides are TGTGCCAGCAGCGCCGGGCCACTTAGCAATCAGCCCCAGCATTTT. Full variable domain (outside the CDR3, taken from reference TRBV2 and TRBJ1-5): EPEVTQTPSHQVTQMGQEVILRCVPISNHLYFYWYRQILGQKVEFLVSFYNNEISEKSEIFDDQFSVERPDGSNFTLKIRSTKLEDSAMYFCASSAGPLSNQPQHFGDGTRLSIL.

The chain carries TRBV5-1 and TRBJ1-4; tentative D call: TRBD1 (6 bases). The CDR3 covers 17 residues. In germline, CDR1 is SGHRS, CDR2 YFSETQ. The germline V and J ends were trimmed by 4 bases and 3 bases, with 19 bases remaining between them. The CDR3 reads CASSLIPRDTSNEKLFF. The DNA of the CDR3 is TGCGCCAGCAGCCTGATCCCCCGGGACACTTCTAATGAAAAACTGTTTTTT.

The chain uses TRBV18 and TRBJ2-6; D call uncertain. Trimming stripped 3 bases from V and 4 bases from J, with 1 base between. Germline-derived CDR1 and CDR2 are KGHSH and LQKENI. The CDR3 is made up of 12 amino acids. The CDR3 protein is CASSPGANVLTF. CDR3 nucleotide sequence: TGTGCCAGCTCACCCGGGGCCAACGTCCTGACTTTC.

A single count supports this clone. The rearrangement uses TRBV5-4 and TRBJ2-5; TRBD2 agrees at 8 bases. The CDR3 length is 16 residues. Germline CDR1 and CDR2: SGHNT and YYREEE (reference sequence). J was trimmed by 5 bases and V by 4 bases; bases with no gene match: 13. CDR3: CASSKPRAGAAETQYF. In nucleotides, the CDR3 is TGTGCCAGCAGCAAACCCCGAGCGGGAGCGGCTGAGACCCAGTACTTC.

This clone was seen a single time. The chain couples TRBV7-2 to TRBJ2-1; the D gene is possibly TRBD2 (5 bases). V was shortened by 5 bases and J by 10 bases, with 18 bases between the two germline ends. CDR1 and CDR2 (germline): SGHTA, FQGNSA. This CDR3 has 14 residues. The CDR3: CASSPPGIQAEQFF. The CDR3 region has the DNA TGTGCCAGCAGCCCGCCGGGAATCCAAGCCGAGCAGTTCTTC. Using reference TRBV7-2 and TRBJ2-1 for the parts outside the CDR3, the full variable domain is GAGVSQSPSNKVTEKGKDVELRCDPISGHTALYWYRQSLGQGLEFLIYFQGNSAPDKSGLPSDRFSAERTGGSVSTLTIQRTQQEDSAVYLCASSPPGIQAEQFFGPGTRLTVL.